This T cell receptor beta chain was observed in a study of blood T cell repertoires in COVID-19. Overall study context: The samples span acute and convalescent COVID-19 from the United States, Italy and Spain.

Using immunoSEQ multiplex PCR, the repertoire was profiled, and TCRdb retains in-frame clones only, with some absent. The table lists roughly 170,000 clones, approximately 85% of them singletons. Seattle cases were enrolled at active infection and followed longitudinally. Sequences were obtained from peripheral blood. The TCR sequence derives from a woman aged 45-65 years with COVID-19, enrolled during active disease.

The CDR3, as DNA: TGCGCCAGCAGCCCTGGACAGGGCCCCTACGAGCAGTACTTC. Residues: CASSPGQGPYEQYF. This chain joins TRBV5-1 and TRBJ2-7, with 8 bases lining up with TRBD1. CDR3 length: 14 residues. The ends lost 4 bases at V and 2 bases at J; junction bases unmatched: 5. Per the germline V gene, CDR1 is SGHRS and CDR2 is YFSETQ.